This TCR beta chain was recorded in a study of T cells after yellow fever vaccination. Overall study: It was SMART-Seq v4 Ultra Low Input that prepared the fractions with low cell numbers.

The germline CDR1 and CDR2 sequences are GTSNPN and SVGIG (reference sequence). CDR3 size: 14 residues. V lost 1 base and J lost 2, with 11 bases in between. Study-level points and caveats: There was a small share of clonotypes that showed up in both the CD4 and CD8 compartments. At around 95% for CD4 and approximately 88% for CD8, most primary-vaccination clones showed up again after the booster.

About this clonotype itself: No antigen is known for it.

A 5'RACE template-switching step, the method used to make TCR cDNA, added a universal primer site and UMIs. TCRdb processed the 5' RACE reads anew with MiXCR; each CDR3 protein has one entry. The sample carries about 130,000 distinct CDR3 sequences, under 9% recorded once. The receptor comes from a man aged 18 to 30 who received the YFV17D yellow fever vaccine. Sequenced material: CD8+ T cells sorted from PBMCs, taken on the day of the yellow fever booster vaccination. V usage is TRBV30 and J usage is TRBJ1-1; no reliable D call. CDR3: CAWSGLTVNTEAFF. The CDR3 DNA sequence: TGTGCCTGGAGTGGTTTGACGGTTAACACTGAAGCTTTCTTT.